The next 17 T cell receptor beta chains were all read from a single sample in a study of cytomegalovirus exposure and HLA in healthy donors. The PCR used 60 Vbeta and 13 Jbeta primers. Only in-frame clones appear in the TCRdb table, and some are missing; sequencing was by immunoSEQ multiplex PCR. The table records roughly 150,000 clones, 82% of them present only once. The sample was PBMCs. These receptor sequences come from a girl aged 5-17 years in good health and CMV-seropositive.

The CDR3 nucleotides are TGTGCCAGCACCCCGGGAGGGACTAACTATGGCTACACCTTC. Its protein is CASTPGGTNYGYTF. The genes are TRBV27 and TRBJ1-2, with D unresolved. The CDR3 is 14 amino acids. Germline V CDR1 and CDR2: MNHEY, SMNVEV (reference sequence). Trimming pared 7 bases from V and 0 bases from J, leaving 12 bases between.

The chain carries TRBV27 and TRBJ1-1; possibly TRBD1 for D (6 bases). The CDR3 runs to 15 residues. Germline loops: CDR1 MNHEY, CDR2 SMNVEV (reference sequence). V was shortened by 5 bases and J by 1 base, with 14 bases between the two germline ends. DNA for the CDR3: TGTGCCAGCAGTAACAGGGACGGATCGAACACTGAAGCTTTCTTT. Protein: CASSNRDGSNTEAFF.

The chain has TRBV5-1 and TRBJ2-1; 7 positions agree with TRBD2. J was trimmed by 0 bases and V by 6 bases; bases with no gene match: 9. In germline, CDR1 is SGHRS, CDR2 YFSETQ. This CDR3 is 16 amino acids long. CDR3 amino acids: CASTHWGGGSYNEQFF. The CDR3 DNA sequence: TGCGCCAGCACCCATTGGGGCGGGGGCTCCTACAATGAGCAGTTCTTC.

The chain has TRBV10-2 and TRBJ2-1; 10 bases match TRBD1. V gave up 0 bases and J gave up 3 bases; unmatched junction bases: 5. CDR3 length equals 17 residues. Looked up from germline, CDR1 is WSHSY and CDR2 is SAAADI. CDR3 sequence (DNA): TGCGCCAGCAGTGAGTCGAGGGGGACAGGGGACTACAATGAGCAGTTCTTC. This gives the protein CASSESRGTGDYNEQFF.

The rearrangement uses TRBV5-4 and TRBJ2-3; TRBD2 aligns across 11 bases. CDR1 is SGHNT and CDR2 is YYREEE in the germline V gene (reference sequence). This CDR3 comprises 16 residues. The ends lost 2 bases at V and 5 bases at J; junction bases unmatched: 7. CDR3 sequence (DNA): TGTGCCAGCAGCTTACGGCTTAGCGGGGGGGGAGATACGCAGTATTTT. It specifies CASSLRLSGGGDTQYF.

This clone has just one count. The rearrangement links TRBV28 to TRBJ1-1, with D maybe TRBD1 (6 bases). From germline, CDR1 is MDHEN and CDR2 SYDVKM. CDR3 length: 14 residues. Trimming left V 6 bases short and J 0 bases short, with 11 bases between. This CDR3 is CASRTGLMNTEAFF. CDR3 bases: TGTGCCAGCAGGACAGGCCTCATGAACACTGAAGCTTTCTTT.

The rearrangement joins TRBV20-1 to TRBJ1-1; no firm D call. There are 11 residues in the CDR3. Trimming left V 2 bases short and J 1 base short, with 2 bases between. Germline V gene lookup returns CDR1 DFQATT and CDR2 SNEGSKA (reference sequence). The CDR3 DNA sequence: TGCAGTGCTAGACAGAACACTGAAGCTTTCTTT. This sequence encodes CSARQNTEAFF.

The V and J genes are TRBV5-1 and TRBJ2-7; D call uncertain. This CDR3 comprises 14 residues. Germline lookup yields CDR1 SGHRS and CDR2 YFSETQ. Trimming shortened V by 4 bases and J by 6 bases, and 17 bases separated the two germline ends. The DNA of the CDR3 is TGCGCCAGCAGCCCACCATCCGGAGTCCGCGAGCAGTACTTC. Its protein is CASSPPSGVREQYF.

The rearrangement uses TRBV5-1 and TRBJ1-1, with 8 bases that match TRBD1. There are 14 residues in the CDR3. With V trimmed by 4 bases and J by 4 bases, 6 bases remained unmatched. From germline, CDR1 is SGHRS and CDR2 YFSETQ. The CDR3 loop is CASSRTGLGTEAFF. As DNA, the CDR3 is TGCGCCAGCAGCAGGACAGGGTTGGGCACTGAAGCTTTCTTT.

The rearrangement uses TRBV7-9 and TRBJ1-2; maybe TRBD1 (5 bases). The germline V and J ends were trimmed by 3 bases and 8 bases, with 7 bases remaining between them. Per germline, CDR1 SEHNR and CDR2 FQNEAQ (reference sequence). The CDR3 has 11 residues. For the CDR3, the DNA is TGTGCCAGCAGCTTGGCAGGGGGCTACACCTTC. Encoded protein: CASSLAGGYTF. Together with reference TRBV7-9 and TRBJ1-2, the CDR3 gives the full variable domain: DTGVSQNPRHKITKRGQNVTFRCDPISEHNRLYWYRQTLGQGPEFLTYFQNEAQLEKSRLLSDRFSAERPKGSFSTLEIQRTEQGDSAMYLCASSLAGGYTFGSGTRLTVV.

The rearrangement links TRBV5-1 to TRBJ2-1; a possible D gene is TRBD1 (5 bases). Germline CDR1 and CDR2: SGHRS and YFSETQ. V shed 2 bases and J shed 3 bases, with 12 bases lying between them. The CDR3 is 15 residues long. The DNA for the CDR3 is TGCGCCAGCAGCTTTAGGGGTGGCTTCTACAATGAGCAGTTCTTC. It specifies CASSFRGGFYNEQFF.

The chain recombines TRBV30 with TRBJ2-3; TRBD2 matches 14 bases. Trimming removed 3 bases from V and 4 bases from J; junction bases left unmatched: 9. From germline, CDR1 is GTSNPN and CDR2 SVGIG (reference sequence). CDR3 length equals 17 residues. The CDR3 region is CAWSLGLAGVRADTQYF. In DNA form, the CDR3 reads TGTGCCTGGAGCCTGGGACTAGCGGGAGTTCGGGCAGATACGCAGTATTTT. The entire variable domain, with the rest obtained from reference TRBV30 and TRBJ2-3, is as follows: SQTIHQWPATLVQPVGSPLSLECTVEGTSNPNLYWYRQAAGRGLQLLFYSVGIGQISSEVPQNLSASRPQDRQFILSSKKLLLSDSGFYLCAWSLGLAGVRADTQYFGPGTRLTVL.

The chain uses TRBV30 and TRBJ1-2, with D uncertain. The CDR3 contains 16 residues. Trimming left V 4 bases short and J 1 base short, with 19 bases between. Germline CDR1 is GTSNPN and CDR2 is SVGIG (reference sequence). CDR3 DNA sequence: TGTGCCTGGACTCGGCAGGTCCGAGGGCGTAACTATGGCTACACCTTC. Its translation: CAWTRQVRGRNYGYTF.

This chain links TRBV28 with TRBJ2-7; tentatively, D is TRBD1 (5 bases). The V and J ends lost 2 bases and 7 bases respectively, with 12 bases between them. Germline CDR1 MDHEN, CDR2 SYDVKM. The CDR3 consists of 13 residues. CDR3 protein: CASSLQGVREQYF. The CDR3 region has the DNA TGTGCCAGCAGTTTACAAGGGGTCCGGGAGCAGTACTTC. The complete variable domain, with remaining parts taken from reference TRBV28 and TRBJ2-7, reads DVKVTQSSRYLVKRTGEKVFLECVQDMDHENMFWYRQDPGLGLRLIYFSYDVKMKEKGDIPEGYSVSREKKERFSLILESASTNQTSMYLCASSLQGVREQYFGPGTRLTVT.

J is TRBJ1-1 and V is TRBV5-6; D unclear. The CDR3 length is 17 residues. The germline V gene encodes CDR1 SGHDT and CDR2 YYEEEE. V lost 1 base to trimming and J lost 3 bases, with 19 bases between them. The CDR3 region has the DNA TGTGCCAGCAGCTTGCGTATGAAGTCGGCGGCCTACACTGAAGCTTTCTTT. This sequence encodes CASSLRMKSAAYTEAFF.

The V and J genes are TRBV27 and TRBJ1-4, with 7 bases that match TRBD1. There are 18 residues in the CDR3. Germline V gene sequence: CDR1 MNHEY, CDR2 SMNVEV (reference sequence). The junction had 18 bases not matched to a gene; V was cut back by 4 bases and J by 7 bases. This CDR3 reads CASSSSDRALNLGEKLFF. In DNA, the CDR3 is TGTGCCAGCAGTTCCTCCGACAGGGCTCTTAACCTGGGTGAAAAACTGTTTTTT. Variable domain in full (rest from reference TRBV27 and TRBJ1-4): EAQVTQNPRYLITVTGKKLTVTCSQNMNHEYMSWYRQDPGLGLRQIYYSMNVEVTDKGDVPEGYKVSRKEKRNFPLILESPSPNQTSLYFCASSSSDRALNLGEKLFFGSGTQLSVL.

The chain has TRBV28 and TRBJ1-1; possible D gene TRBD1, 6 bases. This CDR3 is built from 17 residues. Trimming removed 1 base at V and 4 bases at J, with 19 bases between. Germline values: CDR1 MDHEN, CDR2 SYDVKM. DNA of the CDR3: TGTGCCAGCAGTTTATTGGAGGGGGGGCCCGCGAGCACTGAAGCTTTCTTT. Its translation: CASSLLEGGPASTEAFF.